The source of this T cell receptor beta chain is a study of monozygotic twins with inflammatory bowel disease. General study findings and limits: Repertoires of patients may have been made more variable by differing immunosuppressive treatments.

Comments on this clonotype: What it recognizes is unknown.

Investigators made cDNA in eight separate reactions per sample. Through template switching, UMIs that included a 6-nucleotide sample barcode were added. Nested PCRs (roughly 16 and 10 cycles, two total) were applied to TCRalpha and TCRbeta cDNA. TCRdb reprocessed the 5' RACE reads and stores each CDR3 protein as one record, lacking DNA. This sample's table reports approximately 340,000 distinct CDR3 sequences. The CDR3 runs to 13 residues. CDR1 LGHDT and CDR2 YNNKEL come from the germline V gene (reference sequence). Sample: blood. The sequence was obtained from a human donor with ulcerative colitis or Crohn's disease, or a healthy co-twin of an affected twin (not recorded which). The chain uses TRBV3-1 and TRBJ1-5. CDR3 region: CASSQDLVQPQHF.